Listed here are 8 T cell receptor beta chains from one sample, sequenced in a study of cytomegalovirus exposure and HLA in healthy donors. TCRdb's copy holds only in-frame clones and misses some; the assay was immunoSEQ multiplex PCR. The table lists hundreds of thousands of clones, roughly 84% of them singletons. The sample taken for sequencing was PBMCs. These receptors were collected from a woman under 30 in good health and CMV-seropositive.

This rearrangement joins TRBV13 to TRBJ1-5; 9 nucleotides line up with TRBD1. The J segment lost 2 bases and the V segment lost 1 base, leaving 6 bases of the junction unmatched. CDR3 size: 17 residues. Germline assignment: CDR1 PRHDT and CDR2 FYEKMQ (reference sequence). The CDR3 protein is CASSLAGDRVGNQPQHF. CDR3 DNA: TGTGCCAGCAGCTTAGCGGGGGACAGGGTGGGCAATCAGCCCCAGCATTTT.

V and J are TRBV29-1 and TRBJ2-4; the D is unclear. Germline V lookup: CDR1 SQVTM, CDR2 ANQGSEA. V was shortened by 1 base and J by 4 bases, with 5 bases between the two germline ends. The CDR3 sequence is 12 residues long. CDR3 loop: CSVEAQKNIQYF. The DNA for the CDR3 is TGCAGCGTTGAAGCGCAGAAAAACATTCAGTACTTC.

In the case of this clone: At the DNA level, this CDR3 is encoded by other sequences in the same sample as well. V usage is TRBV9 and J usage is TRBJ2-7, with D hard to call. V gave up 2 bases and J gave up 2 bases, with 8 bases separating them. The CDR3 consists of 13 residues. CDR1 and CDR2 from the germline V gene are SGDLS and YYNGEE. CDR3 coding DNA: TGTGCCAGCAGCGTCGCAGAAGCCTACGAGCAGTACTTC. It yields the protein CASSVAEAYEQYF.

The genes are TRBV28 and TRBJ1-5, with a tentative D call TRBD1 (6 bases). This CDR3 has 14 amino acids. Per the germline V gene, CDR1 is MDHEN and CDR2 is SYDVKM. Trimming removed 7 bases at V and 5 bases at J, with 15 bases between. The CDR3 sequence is CASTLQGTHQPQHF. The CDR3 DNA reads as TGTGCCAGCACCTTACAGGGAACTCATCAGCCCCAGCATTTT. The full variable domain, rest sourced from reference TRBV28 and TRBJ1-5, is DVKVTQSSRYLVKRTGEKVFLECVQDMDHENMFWYRQDPGLGLRLIYFSYDVKMKEKGDIPEGYSVSREKKERFSLILESASTNQTSMYLCASTLQGTHQPQHFGDGTRLSIL.

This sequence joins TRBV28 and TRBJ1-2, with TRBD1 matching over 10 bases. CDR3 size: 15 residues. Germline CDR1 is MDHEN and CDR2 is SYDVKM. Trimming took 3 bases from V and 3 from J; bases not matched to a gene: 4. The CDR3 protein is CASSLTTGGYYGYTF. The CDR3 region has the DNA TGTGCCAGCAGTTTGACGACAGGGGGCTACTATGGCTACACCTTC.

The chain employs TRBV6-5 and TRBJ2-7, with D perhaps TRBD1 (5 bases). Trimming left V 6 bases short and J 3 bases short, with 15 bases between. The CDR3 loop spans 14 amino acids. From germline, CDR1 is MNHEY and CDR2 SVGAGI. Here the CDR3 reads CASSPTGTIYEQYF. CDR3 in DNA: TGTGCCAGCAGCCCCACAGGTACGATCTACGAGCAGTACTTC.

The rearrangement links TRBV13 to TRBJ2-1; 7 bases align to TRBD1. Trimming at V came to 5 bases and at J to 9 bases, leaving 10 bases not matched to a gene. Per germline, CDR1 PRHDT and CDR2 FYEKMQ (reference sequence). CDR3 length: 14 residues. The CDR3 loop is CASSNYGTEGEQFF. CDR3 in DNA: TGTGCCAGCAGCAACTACGGGACAGAAGGTGAGCAGTTCTTC.

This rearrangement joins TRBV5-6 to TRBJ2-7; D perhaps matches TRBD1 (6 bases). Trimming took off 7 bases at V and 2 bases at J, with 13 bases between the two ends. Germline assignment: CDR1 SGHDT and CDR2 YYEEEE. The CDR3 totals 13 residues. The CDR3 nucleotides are TGTGCCAGCCAAAGGACAGTGGCCTACGAGCAGTACTTC. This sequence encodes CASQRTVAYEQYF.